This is a list of T cell receptor beta chains from one sample in a study of T cell repertoires in cytomegalovirus infection. TCRdb passed the reads through MiXCR, listing each CDR3 protein once. Found here are 150,000 to 200,000 distinct CDR3 sequences, over 13% of them singletons; the top ten hold 25% to 30%. Input material: PBMCs. The receptors were sampled from a human donor in good health (CMV status not recorded). Some clones in this sample may be carry-over from other donors' samples. CDR3s include the opening cysteine and the closing phenylalanine or tryptophan. The D gene is left open where the match is weak. Clone size is shown for a subset of rows, as once, few, many or a class of expanded clone.

CDR3 DNA | CDR3 protein | D gene | clone size | J gene | V gene
TGTGCCAGCACCCTACGGGGGGCGACCACTGAAGCTTTCTTT | CASTLRGATTEAFF | . | many | TRBJ1-1 | TRBV6-1
TGTGCCAGCAGCTTAGGCCTAGCGGGGGGGCCAGAAGAGACCCAGTACTTC | CASSLGLAGGPEETQYF | TRBD2 | . | TRBJ2-5 | TRBV7-2
TGTGCCAGCAGTTCCCTTGGGGGACGGAATAATTCACCCCTCCACTTT | CASSSLGGRNNSPLHF | . | many | TRBJ1-6 | TRBV25-1
TGTGCCAGCAGTGCCTCAGGGGGAGGATTCTTT | CASSASGGGFF | TRBD1 | . | TRBJ1-1 | TRBV28
TGTGCCAGCAGCCGCGTCGGGGCCCTGAATGAGCAGTTCTTC | CASSRVGALNEQFF | . | many | TRBJ2-1 | TRBV7-2
TGTGCCAGCAGCTTAGGAGCGGAGCAGTACTTC | CASSLGAEQYF | . | many | TRBJ2-7 | TRBV7-9
TGTGCCAGCAGTTTAGTGGGGGCTCCGTATGGCTACACCTTC | CASSLVGAPYGYTF | . | few | TRBJ1-2 | TRBV12-3/TRBV12-4
TGTGCCAGCATCCAAAGAAGCGCCGGCGGGGAGCTGTTTTTT | CASIQRSAGGELFF | . | . | TRBJ2-2 | TRBV5-5
TGCAGCGTTGAAGATCACACCATTAACTATGGCTACACCTTC | CSVEDHTINYGYTF | . | . | TRBJ1-2 | TRBV29-1
TGCAGCGCCGGGGGGCGCCTAAATGAAAAACTGTTTTTT | CSAGGRLNEKLFF | . | . | TRBJ1-4 | TRBV29-1
TGTGCCAGTAGTTGGGGGGTGGGACAGCCCCAGCATTTT | CASSWGVGQPQHF | . | many | TRBJ1-5 | TRBV19
TGTGCCAGCAGCTCTCTGACTAGCGGGGGGGGAGATGAGCAGTTCTTC | CASSSLTSGGGDEQFF | TRBD2 | many | TRBJ2-1 | TRBV7-9
TGTGCCAGCAGTTACCCGGGACGGTTACAAGAGACCCAGTACTTC | CASSYPGRLQETQYF | . | . | TRBJ2-5 | TRBV6-6
TGTGCCAGCGTCGAAGGTGCTAATGAAAAACTGTTTTTT | CASVEGANEKLFF | . | few | TRBJ1-4 | TRBV28
TGCGCCAGCAGCAGACAGGGAGGTGTGGGTACTGAAGCTTTCTTT | CASSRQGGVGTEAFF | TRBD1 | . | TRBJ1-1 | TRBV5-1
TGTGCCAGCAGGGCCGTGCCTAGCAATCAGCCCCAGCATTTT | CASRAVPSNQPQHF | . | few | TRBJ1-5 | TRBV28
TGTGCCAGCAGTTTAGGACAGGCGGAGACTGAAGCTTTCTTT | CASSLGQAETEAFF | TRBD1 | . | TRBJ1-1 | TRBV28
TGTGCCAGTATCGATTGGGAGGGGAGCAATCAGCCCCAGCATTTT | CASIDWEGSNQPQHF | . | many | TRBJ1-5 | TRBV19
TGTGCCAGCACCCTGGGACTTGGCACAGATACGCAGTATTTT | CASTLGLGTDTQYF | . | many | TRBJ2-3 | TRBV12-3/TRBV12-4
TGCAGTGCTCACCCGGACCGGGGTGAAGCTTTCTTT | CSAHPDRGEAFF | . | . | TRBJ1-1 | TRBV20-1
TGTGCCAGCAGCTTAGGCTCGGCCCTAGAGACCCAGTACTTC | CASSLGSALETQYF | . | many | TRBJ2-5 | TRBV7-2
TGTGCCACCAGCCAACGGCGGGAGGGCCGGAATGAGCAGTTCTTC | CATSQRREGRNEQFF | TRBD2 | many | TRBJ2-1 | TRBV15
TGTGCCAGCAGCTTGGGGACAGGGATTACCTCGATCTCCTACGAGCAGTACTTC | CASSLGTGITSISYEQYF | TRBD1 | once | TRBJ2-7 | TRBV5-4
TGCAGCGTTGCCGCAGGGAATAGGGTTCAGTACTTC | CSVAAGNRVQYF | . | . | TRBJ2-4 | TRBV29-1
TGTGCCAGCAGCATCCTTAGCGGGAGGAGGACCGGGGAGCTGTTTTTT | CASSILSGRRTGELFF | TRBD2 | many | TRBJ2-2 | TRBV7-2
TGTGCCAGCAGCCAAGACAGGGAGGGCTATGGCTACACCTTC | CASSQDREGYGYTF | . | few | TRBJ1-2 | TRBV14
TGTGCCAGCAGTGACCTCACGGGACAGGGGAGGGCTGAAGCTTTCTTT | CASSDLTGQGRAEAFF | TRBD1 | . | TRBJ1-1 | TRBV6-4
TGCAGTGCCCTCAGGGGAGGGACCTACAATGAGCAGTTCTTC | CSALRGGTYNEQFF | . | many | TRBJ2-1 | TRBV20-1
TGCAGTGCTAGAGATTTCGGTGGGGAGACCCAGTACTTC | CSARDFGGETQYF | . | many | TRBJ2-5 | TRBV20-1
TGTGCCAGCAGCTTAAACGCAAGGGATACGCAGTATTTT | CASSLNARDTQYF | . | many | TRBJ2-3 | TRBV7-2
TGTGCCACCAGGTCCCCAGGGTCCTATAATTCACCCCTCCACTTT | CATRSPGSYNSPLHF | . | many | TRBJ1-6 | TRBV15
TGTGCCAGCGTTACCGTGGGTGGTCAGCCCCAGCATTTT | CASVTVGGQPQHF | . | few | TRBJ1-5 | TRBV28
TGTGCCAGCACCCTAGGGGGTCTAGCGGGAAAGAATGAGCAGTTCTTC | CASTLGGLAGKNEQFF | TRBD2 | many | TRBJ2-1 | TRBV7-3
TGTGCCAGCAGCCCTTACCAACTAGCCAAAAACATTCAGTACTTC | CASSPYQLAKNIQYF | . | many | TRBJ2-4 | TRBV7-2
TGTGCCAGCGCCAAGATCGAGACTATCTTCCACGAGCAGTACTTC | CASAKIETIFHEQYF | . | once | TRBJ2-7 | TRBV25-1
TGTGCCAGCAGGGGGACGGGGAGGAACACTGAAGCTTTCTTT | CASRGTGRNTEAFF | . | . | TRBJ1-1 | TRBV6-2/TRBV6-3
TGTGCCAGCAGCGAGGACACCGATGGCTACACCTTC | CASSEDTDGYTF | . | . | TRBJ1-2 | TRBV13
TGTGCCAGCAGCCACCCGACAGGCCCGGGCTACGAGCAGTACTTC | CASSHPTGPGYEQYF | . | few | TRBJ2-7 | TRBV12-3/TRBV12-4
TGTGCCAGCAGCTTAGCGGGGCCCGGAAGAGCGGGAGCCCACGAGCAGTACTTC | CASSLAGPGRAGAHEQYF | TRBD2 | . | TRBJ2-7 | TRBV7-9
TGTGCCAGCAGCTTAGCTTCAGGGGTGGCTTTCTTT | CASSLASGVAFF | . | few | TRBJ1-1 | TRBV11-2
TGTGCCAGCAGCCCCCGGGCGGGGAGCTCCTACGAGCAGTACTTC | CASSPRAGSSYEQYF | . | . | TRBJ2-7 | TRBV7-9
TGTGCCAGCGGCAGGGCCGAAGAGACCCAGTACTTC | CASGRAEETQYF | . | . | TRBJ2-5 | TRBV18
TGTGCCAGCTCCCCGGGACACCTCAATGAAAAACTGTTTTTT | CASSPGHLNEKLFF | . | few | TRBJ1-4 | TRBV9
TGTGCCAGCAGTTACTTCAGCGGGAGGAGAAACGAGCAGTACTTC | CASSYFSGRRNEQYF | TRBD2 | many | TRBJ2-7 | TRBV6-6
TGTGCCAGCAGCCAAGAATCGTCGGACCAAGAGACCCAGTACTTC | CASSQESSDQETQYF | . | few | TRBJ2-5 | TRBV4-2
TGTGCCAGCAGCTTAGGAGGGGATGCCTCTTACGAGCAGTACTTC | CASSLGGDASYEQYF | . | many | TRBJ2-7 | TRBV7-2
TGTGCCAGCAGCCGCGACCGACTAGCGGGCACAGATACGCAGTATTTT | CASSRDRLAGTDTQYF | TRBD2 | many | TRBJ2-3 | TRBV7-3
TGTGCCAGCAGCTTAGATCCGGACGGCGGGGAGCTGTTTTTT | CASSLDPDGGELFF | . | few | TRBJ2-2 | TRBV7-9
TGTGCCAGCAGCTTCGGCCGGTCCTCCTACGAGCAGTACTTC | CASSFGRSSYEQYF | . | . | TRBJ2-7 | TRBV7-2
TGTGCCAGCAGTGTTGAATTGGGGGCACCCTACGAGCAGTACTTC | CASSVELGAPYEQYF | . | many | TRBJ2-7 | TRBV6-1
TGTGCCAGCAGCTTCACAGGGTTGACAGATACGCAGTATTTT | CASSFTGLTDTQYF | . | many | TRBJ2-3 | TRBV7-3
TGTGCCAGCAGACGTCTAGCGGGAGCGTACAATGAGCAGTTCTTC | CASRRLAGAYNEQFF | TRBD2 | . | TRBJ2-1 | TRBV6-5
TGTGCCAGCAGCTTAGTACACGGGGAAAAACTGTTTTTT | CASSLVHGEKLFF | . | many | TRBJ1-4 | TRBV7-2